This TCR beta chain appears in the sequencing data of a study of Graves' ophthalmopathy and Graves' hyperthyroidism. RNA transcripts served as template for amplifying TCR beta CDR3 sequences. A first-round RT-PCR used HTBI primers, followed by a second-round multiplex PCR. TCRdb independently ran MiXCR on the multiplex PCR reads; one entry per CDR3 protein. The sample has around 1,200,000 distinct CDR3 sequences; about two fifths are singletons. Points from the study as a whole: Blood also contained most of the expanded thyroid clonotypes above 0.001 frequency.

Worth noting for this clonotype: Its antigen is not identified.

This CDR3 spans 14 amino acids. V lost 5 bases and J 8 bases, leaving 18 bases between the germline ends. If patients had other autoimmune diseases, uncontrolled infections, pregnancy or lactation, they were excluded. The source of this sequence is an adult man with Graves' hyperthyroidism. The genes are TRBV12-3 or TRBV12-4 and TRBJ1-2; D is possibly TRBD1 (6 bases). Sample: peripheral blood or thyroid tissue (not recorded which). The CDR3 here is CASSRQQGYDGYTF. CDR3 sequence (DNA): TGTGCCAGCAGTCGGCAACAGGGCTATGACGGCTACACCTTC.